The table lists the clone carrying this T cell receptor (beta chain) with a count of one. In the authors' methods: For nucleated cells, counts were estimated from reference gene primer amplification. TCRdb keeps only in-frame clones here, not all; method: immunoSEQ multiplex PCR. V and J calls and clone size are given by that table; D and trimming were obtained from the DNA. This table has about 170,000 clones, around 80% appearing once. Trimming took 6 bases from V and 5 from J, leaving 9 bases between them. The CDR3 contains 12 residues. Germline values: CDR1 SGHTA, CDR2 FQGTGA. Recruitment covered about 25 US areas and drew participants whose ages spanned about 18 to 90 years. Symptom resolution, clearance, or two negative PCRs marked donors in Cohort 3 as recovered. These data originate in a study of blood T cell repertoires in COVID-19. Study information: From the United States, Italy and Spain came samples of acute and convalescent COVID-19.

V usage is TRBV7-3 and J usage is TRBJ2-3; perhaps TRBD2 as D (5 bases). The TCR originated in a man in his fifties who had recovered from COVID-19. Sequencing input: PBMCs or T cells enriched from blood (not recorded which). CDR3 region: CASRGDGDTQYF. CDR3 DNA: TGTGCCAGCAGGGGAGACGGAGATACGCAGTATTTT.